This T cell receptor (delta chain) was documented in a study of delta chains in infants with herpesvirus infections (dated by TCRdb to the early 2020s). Study-wide context: To characterize gammadelta T cell responses to primary cytomegalovirus (CMV) infection, researchers prospectively followed a birth cohort of Ugandan infants starting at birth. The study looked for a public fetal Vdelta1/Vgamma8 gammadelta TCR clonotype in infants infected with CMV after birth. gammadelta TCRs were sequenced from PBMC of roughly 18 CMV-infected infants (one congenitally infected) and under ten CMV-uninfected infants with enough sample available. By approximate age, the infant blood samples fell into groups of 1.5, 4, 8 and 12 months. Belgian fetal and cord blood gammadelta TCR data that had been published previously were included solely for comparison and were not produced in this cohort.

There are 17 amino acids in the CDR3, from cysteine to phenylalanine inclusive. Just the 51-base CDR3 DNA is kept, in frame starting at base 1. After removal of 0 bases from V and 6 bases from J, the junction retains 11 bases not matched to a gene. The CDR1 and CDR2 encoded by the germline V gene are TSWWSYY and QGS. Pregnant women receiving prenatal care in Kampala, Uganda, were recruited, and the infants of these women were enrolled, with documentation of maternal HIV status required. Weekly visits were made to families, and infant clinical information, oral swabs and peripheral blood were collected beginning at 6 weeks of age and every 4 months thereafter. Blood was collected in heparin tubes, and PBMC were isolated by Ficoll-Paque density gradient centrifugation and cryopreserved. Note on this clone: What antigen it recognizes has not been identified. Base quality data are lacking; no much larger clone is found one base away.

Receptor libraries were prepared by RT-PCR. To generate TCR cDNA, PBMC RNA underwent reverse transcription with SuperScript II using gamma-chain- and delta-chain-specific primers. After purification with AMPure XP beads, the cDNA was amplified and indexed with Illumina adapters using the Nextera XT Index Kit. gammadelta TCR libraries were sequenced on an Illumina MiSeq with a V2 300-cycle kit. The authors' analysis ran thus. Using MiXCR v2.1.12, CDR3 sequences were assembled, and reads were mapped onto D, J and V genes obtained from GenBank. VDJtools v1.2.1 was used to perform repertoire analyses of the CDR3 clonotypes. TCRdb called clones anew from the public reads via CATT; matching DNA rows were later pooled. In this record, the V and J calls reflect TCRdb's handling and not the investigators' own analysis. The sample data list approximately 1,500 delta-chain clones, and roughly 37% of these were observed just once. 7% to 9% of the sample rests with the top ten.

Study-level results and caveats: Of fewer than 20 CMV-infected infants, several carried the public Vdelta1 clonotype: three infants infected postnatally before 120 days of age and the congenitally infected infant. The public clonotype was found only at the first time point after infection and was absent in uninfected infants and in those infected after 120 days. In CMV-uninfected infants, the public clonotype might still be present but below the detection limit. The authors noted a small sample size and no race- or environment-matched controls, since nearly all Ugandans acquire CMV before adulthood. Public-clonotype frequency among Vdelta1 cells appeared to be inversely correlated with age at infection and was observed to decay rapidly, seemingly without persisting beyond approximately 8 weeks.

The chain couples TRDV1 to TRDJ1, and 9 junction bases match TRDD3. The TCR sequence derives from a human donor who was a Ugandan infant, either HIV-exposed or HIV-unexposed (not recorded which). This sample comprised peripheral blood, obtained at time point 1 of longitudinal follow-up. The DNA sequence is given as TGTGCTCTTGGGGAACTGACCAGTACTGGGGGACCTTATAAACTCATCTTT. It translates to CALGELTSTGGPYKLIF.